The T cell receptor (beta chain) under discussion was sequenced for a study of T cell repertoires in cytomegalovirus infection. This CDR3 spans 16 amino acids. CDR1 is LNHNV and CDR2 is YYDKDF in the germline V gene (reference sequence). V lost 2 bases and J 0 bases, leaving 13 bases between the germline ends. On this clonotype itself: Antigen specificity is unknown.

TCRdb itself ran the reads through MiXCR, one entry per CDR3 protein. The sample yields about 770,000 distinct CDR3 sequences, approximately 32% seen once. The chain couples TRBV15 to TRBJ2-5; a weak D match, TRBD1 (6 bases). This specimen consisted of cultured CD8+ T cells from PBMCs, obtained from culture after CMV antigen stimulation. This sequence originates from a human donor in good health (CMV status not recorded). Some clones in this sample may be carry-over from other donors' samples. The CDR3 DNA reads TGTGCCACCAGCAGACTTGGACAGACGCACCAAGAGACCCAGTACTTC. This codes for CATSRLGQTHQETQYF.